Sequencing of this T cell receptor (beta chain) was carried out in a study of T cell responses to AZD1222 COVID-19 vaccine. Sequenced by immunoSEQ multiplex PCR; TCRdb stores in-frame clones only, minus some. The table shows 75,000 to 100,000 clones, with around 94% occurring only once. V was clipped by 2 bases and J by 2 bases, with 14 bases between them. This CDR3 is built from 17 residues. The germline V gene has CDR1 KGHDR and CDR2 SFDVKD. This material consisted of peripheral blood, taken on day 0 of AZD1222 vaccination. The sequence was collected from an adult in good health. The chain employs TRBV24-1 and TRBJ2-2; D perhaps matches TRBD1 (6 bases). The CDR3 sequence: CATSDSKTGANTGELFF. CDR3 nucleotide sequence: TGTGCCACCAGTGATTCGAAGACAGGAGCTAACACCGGGGAGCTGTTTTTT.